These 32 T cell receptor beta chains came from one sample sequenced in a study of cytomegalovirus exposure and HLA in healthy donors (dated by TCRdb to the late 2010s). The library was built by means of the immunoSEQ multiplex PCR assay. The multiplex PCR relied on a mix of 60 forward primers for TCR Vbeta segments and 13 reverse primers for TCR Jbeta segments. TCRdb stores this immuneACCESS table with in-frame sequences only. Part of the clones is absent; in the studies checked, under half of the shortfall reflects unresolved V genes, and no reason is known for the rest. Counted in this sample were about 150,000 clones; over 60% of them appeared once. Together, the top ten hold 1.8% of the sample. Sequencing input: PBMCs. The source of these receptors is a man aged 40-49 years in good health and CMV-seronegative.

The chain recombines TRBV7-9 with TRBJ1-4; D is possibly TRBD1 (5 bases). Germline V gives CDR1 SEHNR, CDR2 FQNEAQ (reference sequence). There are 15 residues in the CDR3. Trimming shortened V by 5 bases and J by 7 bases, and 17 bases separated the two germline ends. CDR3 sequence (DNA): TGTGCCAGCAGCCACCTAGGGGCAGGTGGTGAAAAACTGTTTTTT. Translating gives CASSHLGAGGEKLFF.

Comments on this clone: The junction does not match germline at one end; this may be a read error. This chain uses TRBV7-9 with TRBJ1-4; 11 bases are shared with TRBD1. CDR1 is SEHNR, CDR2 FQNEAQ, per germline (reference sequence). This CDR3 is 18 amino acids long. CDR3: CSSSQSGWTGGADEKLFF. In DNA form, the CDR3 reads TGTTCCAGCAGCCAATCGGGGTGGACAGGGGGCGCGGATGAAAAACTGTTTTTT.

The chain has TRBV6-6 and TRBJ2-5; possible D gene TRBD2, 6 bases. The CDR3 runs to 15 residues. With 8 bases removed from V and 5 bases from J, the gap between germline ends came to 21 bases. CDR1 is MNHNY and CDR2 is SVGAGI in the germline V gene (reference sequence). The CDR3 loop is CASRGGGVAKETQYF. In DNA, the CDR3 is TGTGCCAGCCGGGGAGGAGGAGTAGCAAAGGAGACCCAGTACTTC.

This sequence joins TRBV28 and TRBJ1-5, with 11 bases lining up with TRBD1. The V gene end was trimmed by 6 bases and the J gene end by 5 bases; junction bases not matched to a gene: 21. This CDR3 is 20 amino acids long. CDR1 is MDHEN, CDR2 SYDVKM, per germline. The CDR3 reads CASRPRGTGGPIARYQPQHF. The CDR3 DNA reads as TGTGCCAGCAGGCCCAGAGGGACAGGGGGTCCTATAGCCCGATATCAGCCCCAGCATTTT.

This clone was seen only once. The V call is TRBV5-1, the J call TRBJ2-7, with 12 bases aligning to TRBD1. This CDR3 is 14 amino acids long. Trimming cost V 4 bases and J 4 bases; bases outside gene matches: 3. Germline assignment: CDR1 SGHRS and CDR2 YFSETQ. The CDR3 loop reads CASSPGQGAYEQYF. CDR3 nucleotide sequence: TGCGCCAGCAGCCCGGGACAGGGGGCGTACGAGCAGTACTTC. The complete variable domain, with remaining parts taken from reference TRBV5-1 and TRBJ2-7, reads KAGVTQTPRYLIKTRGQQVTLSCSPISGHRSVSWYQQTPGQGLQFLFEYFSETQRNKGNFPGRFSGRQFSNSRSEMNVSTLELGDSALYLCASSPGQGAYEQYFGPGTRLTVT.

This clone has more than one count but fewer than ten. The chain uses TRBV19 and TRBJ2-2, with 8 nucleotides matching TRBD1. The trim removed 5 bases at V and 1 base at J, leaving 3 bases unmatched. The CDR3 extends over 15 amino acids. Germline values: CDR1 LNHDA, CDR2 SQIVND (reference sequence). This chain's CDR3 is CASSPGTGNTGELFF. The CDR3 DNA is TGTGCCAGTAGTCCCGGGACAGGGAACACCGGGGAGCTGTTTTTT.

The chain employs TRBV6-5 and TRBJ2-1, with TRBD2 as a possible D gene (6 bases). The germline gives CDR1 MNHEY, CDR2 SVGAGI. The CDR3 length is 13 residues. Trimming left V 6 bases short and J 5 bases short, with 11 bases between. The CDR3: CASRLTRDNEQFF. The CDR3 region has the DNA TGTGCCAGCAGACTGACTAGAGACAATGAGCAGTTCTTC.

The gene calls are TRBV27 and TRBJ1-4; D gene ambiguous. The germline V gene has CDR1 MNHEY and CDR2 SMNVEV (reference sequence). The CDR3 covers 13 residues. The V end was cut by 3 bases, the J end by 4 bases, with 6 bases between. The CDR3 DNA follows: TGTGCCAGCAGTTTGGGAGTTAATGAAAAACTGTTTTTT. Its protein product is CASSLGVNEKLFF.

The table lists this clone with a count of one. V gene TRBV6-5 combines with J gene TRBJ1-3, with 8 nucleotides matching TRBD1. V lost 6 bases and J lost 8; bases outside the gene matches: 9. The CDR3 consists of 14 residues. Germline V gene data show CDR1 as MNHEY and CDR2 as SVGAGI. The CDR3 loop reads CASRGGQGFHTIYF. The CDR3 bases are TGTGCCAGCAGGGGCGGACAGGGCTTTCACACCATATATTTT.

V usage is TRBV6-6 and J usage is TRBJ2-2, with 7 bases that match TRBD2. This CDR3 is built from 15 residues. Germline V lookup: CDR1 MNHNY, CDR2 SVGAGI (reference sequence). The V gene end was trimmed by 0 bases and the J gene end by 5 bases; junction bases not matched to a gene: 3. Here the CDR3 DNA reads TGTGCCAGCAGTTACTCGTGGGAGGGTACCGGGGAGCTGTTTTTT. It encodes CASSYSWEGTGELFF.

V gene TRBV7-8 combines with J gene TRBJ2-2; 16 bases fit TRBD2. The ends lost 0 bases at V and 4 bases at J; junction bases unmatched: 5. Germline-derived CDR1 and CDR2 are SGHVS and FQNEAQ. The length of the CDR3 is 19 residues. The CDR3 bases are TGTGCCAGCAGCTTAGCGCAGGGACTAGCGGGAGGGCGCACCGGGGAGCTGTTTTTT. Its translation is CASSLAQGLAGGRTGELFF. The full variable domain, its missing parts supplied by reference TRBV7-8 and TRBJ2-2, is GAGVSQSPRYKVAKRGQDVALRCDPISGHVSLFWYQQALGQGPEFLTYFQNEAQLDKSGLPSDRFFAERPEGSVSTLKIQRTQQEDSAVYLCASSLAQGLAGGRTGELFFGEGSRLTVL.

The chain is built from TRBV5-1 and TRBJ2-5, with 10 bases identical to TRBD1. The J call could be wrong; TRBJ2-7 is a better fit for the DNA end. Germline values: CDR1 SGHRS, CDR2 YFSETQ. This CDR3 contains 16 residues. Written as DNA, the CDR3 is TGCGCCAGCAGCTCAGGACAGGGGGTGTCCTCCTACGAGCAGTACTTC. Translation gives CASSSGQGVSSYEQYF.

The gene calls are TRBV27 and TRBJ2-5, with D possibly matching TRBD1 (6 bases). Trimming shortened V by 4 bases and J by 5 bases, and 14 bases separated the two germline ends. The CDR3 has 14 amino acids. Per the germline V gene, CDR1 is MNHEY and CDR2 is SMNVEV (reference sequence). The CDR3 reads CASSSYRERETQYF. CDR3 DNA sequence: TGTGCCAGCAGTTCATACAGGGAAAGGGAGACCCAGTACTTC.

The DNA for the CDR3 is TGTGCCAGCAGCGTACCCGGGACAGGGGGGGGCACAGATACGCAGTATTTT. Protein product: CASSVPGTGGGTDTQYF. V is TRBV7-8 and J is TRBJ2-3, with TRBD1 identical over 11 bases. Germline-derived CDR1 and CDR2 are SGHVS and FQNEAQ. CDR3 size: 17 residues. Trimming took 5 bases from V and 1 from J; bases not matched to a gene: 8.

The chain carries TRBV19 and TRBJ1-4; possible D gene TRBD1, 6 bases. V shed 4 bases and J shed 8 bases, with 11 bases lying between them. The germline gives CDR1 LNHDA, CDR2 SQIVND (reference sequence). The CDR3 is made up of 13 amino acids. Here the CDR3 reads CASSRTDGEKLFF. The CDR3 DNA reads as TGTGCCAGTAGTAGGACAGACGGCGAAAAACTGTTTTTT. The variable domain in full, completed from reference TRBV19 and TRBJ1-4, reads DGGITQSPKYLFRKEGQNVTLSCEQNLNHDAMYWYRQDPGQGLRLIYYSQIVNDFQKGDIAEGYSVSREKKESFPLTVTSAQKNPTAFYLCASSRTDGEKLFFGSGTQLSVL.

The J gene is TRBJ2-5, the V gene TRBV19; 8 bases fit TRBD1. Germline CDR1 LNHDA, CDR2 SQIVND (reference sequence). V dropped 5 bases and J dropped 6; count of bases not matched to a gene: 8. The CDR3 loop spans 14 amino acids. CDR3 nucleotide sequence: TGTGCCAGTAGTCCAGGACAGGGAGTTAAGACCCAGTACTTC. Its translation: CASSPGQGVKTQYF.

This chain connects TRBV7-9 to TRBJ1-3; D unresolved. The CDR3 sequence is 14 residues long. The V gene's germline CDR1 is SEHNR and CDR2 FQNEAQ (reference sequence). The V end was cut by 8 bases, the J end by 8 bases, with 19 bases between. CDR3 coding DNA: TGTGCCAGCCCGCGAGGGCAGGCCCCAGACACCATATATTTT. It encodes CASPRGQAPDTIYF. The full variable domain, completed using reference TRBV7-9 and TRBJ1-3, is DTGVSQNPRHKITKRGQNVTFRCDPISEHNRLYWYRQTLGQGPEFLTYFQNEAQLEKSRLLSDRFSAERPKGSFSTLEIQRTEQGDSAMYLCASPRGQAPDTIYFGEGSWLTVV.

The table lists this clone with a count of one. V is TRBV5-8 and J is TRBJ1-4, with a possible D match to TRBD1 (5 bases). There are 17 residues in the CDR3. V was clipped by 0 bases and J by 0 bases, with 12 bases between them. Germline lookup yields CDR1 SGHTS and CDR2 YDEGEE. For the CDR3, the DNA is TGTGCCAGCAGCTTGGGACGTCAGGGTCCAACTAATGAAAAACTGTTTTTT. As protein: CASSLGRQGPTNEKLFF.

The chain carries TRBV10-3 and TRBJ2-1; 14 nucleotides agree with TRBD2. Germline loops: CDR1 ENHRY, CDR2 SYGVKD. The CDR3 extends over 14 amino acids. V gave up 4 bases and J gave up 7 bases; unmatched junction bases: 0. The CDR3 coding sequence is TGTGCCATCAGTGGGACTAGCGGGGGGAATGAGCAGTTCTTC. Amino acid sequence: CAISGTSGGNEQFF.

The chain employs TRBV7-8 and TRBJ2-7; D possibly corresponds to TRBD2 (7 bases). Per the germline V gene, CDR1 is SGHVS and CDR2 is FQNEAQ. V was shortened by 6 bases and J by 1 base, with 10 bases between the two germline ends. The CDR3 spans 13 residues. The CDR3 reads CASRGGPSYEQYF. The CDR3 region has the DNA TGTGCCAGCAGGGGGGGGCCTTCCTACGAGCAGTACTTC.

A single count supports this clone. The rearrangement joins TRBV7-2 to TRBJ2-7, with a tentative D call TRBD2 (6 bases). Trimming removed 2 bases at V and 2 bases at J, with 13 bases between. The germline CDR1 and CDR2 sequences are SGHTA and FQGNSA. The CDR3 is 15 amino acids. The chain's CDR3 is CASSLYLAVTYEQYF. The CDR3 DNA is TGTGCCAGCAGCTTATATTTAGCGGTTACCTACGAGCAGTACTTC.

V is TRBV7-9 and J is TRBJ2-1; TRBD2 matches 8 bases. The length of the CDR3 is 15 residues. Germline loops: CDR1 SEHNR, CDR2 FQNEAQ (reference sequence). The J segment lost 3 bases and the V segment lost 6 bases, leaving 7 bases of the junction unmatched. The CDR3 is CASRGGLGLYNEQFF. The CDR3 DNA reads TGTGCCAGCAGGGGGGGACTAGGCCTCTACAATGAGCAGTTCTTC.

The chain combines TRBV19 with TRBJ2-2, with D perhaps TRBD1 (5 bases). The CDR3 has 15 amino acids. The germline gives CDR1 LNHDA, CDR2 SQIVND (reference sequence). Trimming pared 5 bases from V and 1 base from J, leaving 11 bases between. The DNA for the CDR3 is TGTGCCAGTAGTCGCAGGGATTGGAACACCGGGGAGCTGTTTTTT. This translates into CASSRRDWNTGELFF. The variable domain in full, completed from reference TRBV19 and TRBJ2-2, reads DGGITQSPKYLFRKEGQNVTLSCEQNLNHDAMYWYRQDPGQGLRLIYYSQIVNDFQKGDIAEGYSVSREKKESFPLTVTSAQKNPTAFYLCASSRRDWNTGELFFGEGSRLTVL.

This chain joins TRBV7-6 and TRBJ2-2, with 9 nucleotides matching TRBD1. Trimming cost V 2 bases and J 5 bases; bases outside gene matches: 9. The CDR3 length is 17 residues. Germline V gene sequence: CDR1 SGHVS, CDR2 FNYEAQ. CDR3 DNA: TGTGCCAGCAGCTTACCTGGACAGGGGAGCGGGACCGGGGAGCTGTTTTTT. Its protein is CASSLPGQGSGTGELFF.

V is TRBV4-1 and J is TRBJ2-7; TRBD2 matches 7 bases. CDR1 is MGHRA, CDR2 YSYEKL, per germline. Losses at the gene ends were 0 bases for V and 7 bases for J; bases not matched to a gene: 9. The CDR3 is made up of 15 amino acids. CDR3 amino acids: CASSQDPGLVGEQYF. CDR3 sequence (DNA): TGCGCCAGCAGCCAAGACCCCGGACTAGTGGGGGAGCAGTACTTC.

V usage is TRBV28 and J usage is TRBJ2-7; TRBD1 agrees at 8 bases. The CDR3 runs to 14 residues. With 7 bases clipped from V and 1 base from J, the junction kept 6 bases outside the gene matches. Per germline, CDR1 MDHEN and CDR2 SYDVKM. The CDR3 spells CASTPDRGSYEQYF. The CDR3 nucleotides read TGTGCCAGCACCCCCGACAGGGGATCCTACGAGCAGTACTTC.

The CDR3 DNA reads TGTGCCACCCGGCTGGCGGGAGCTTATGAGCAGTTCTTC. The encoded protein is CATRLAGAYEQFF. The chain links TRBV27 to TRBJ2-1; 7 bases map to TRBD2. The CDR3 consists of 13 residues. The germline V gene has CDR1 MNHEY and CDR2 SMNVEV (reference sequence). Unmatched junction bases numbered 11, after V lost 10 bases and J lost 8 bases.

V and J are TRBV2 and TRBJ1-6; possibly TRBD1 for D (5 bases). The CDR3 runs 16 residues. Germline lookup yields CDR1 SNHLY and CDR2 FYNNEI. The V end was cut by 5 bases, the J end by 7 bases, with 18 bases between. The CDR3 DNA sequence: TGTGCCAGCAGTTTAAACTCCAGGGCGGAAAATTCACCCCTCCACTTT. Residues: CASSLNSRAENSPLHF.

As concerns this clone: A read error may account for a junction end that differs from germline. This chain connects TRBV7-9 to TRBJ2-2; 13 nucleotides agree with TRBD2. CDR3 length: 18 amino acids. The germline CDR1 and CDR2 sequences are SEHNR and FQNEAQ (reference sequence). The CDR3 sequence: CSSSSRLAGGVNTGELFF. The CDR3 DNA follows: TGTTCCAGCAGCTCCAGACTAGCGGGGGGCGTGAACACCGGGGAGCTGTTTTTT.

V is TRBV15 and J is TRBJ1-4; tentative D call: TRBD1 (5 bases). The V and J ends lost 0 bases and 0 bases respectively, with 5 bases between them. CDR1 and CDR2 from the germline V gene are LNHNV and YYDKDF (reference sequence). This CDR3 comprises 15 residues. The CDR3 spells CATSRDRATNEKLFF. CDR3 nucleotide sequence: TGTGCCACCAGCAGAGACAGGGCAACTAATGAAAAACTGTTTTTT.

The V gene is TRBV5-1, the J gene TRBJ1-6; the match to TRBD1 covers 8 bases. CDR1 is SGHRS and CDR2 is YFSETQ in the germline V gene. There are 19 residues in the CDR3. The V and J ends lost 0 bases and 0 bases, in that order; junction bases with no gene match: 8. The CDR3: CASSLVPQGASSYNSPLHF. The CDR3, as DNA: TGCGCCAGCAGCTTGGTCCCCCAGGGGGCTAGCTCCTATAATTCACCCCTCCACTTT.

This chain uses TRBV6-6 with TRBJ1-1; no definite D call. V was cut by 6 bases and J by 3 bases, with 8 bases left in between. The germline CDR1 and CDR2 sequences are MNHNY and SVGAGI (reference sequence). The CDR3 totals 12 residues. DNA for the CDR3: TGTGCCAGCAGGATCCGGGACACTGAAGCTTTCTTT. Its translation: CASRIRDTEAFF.